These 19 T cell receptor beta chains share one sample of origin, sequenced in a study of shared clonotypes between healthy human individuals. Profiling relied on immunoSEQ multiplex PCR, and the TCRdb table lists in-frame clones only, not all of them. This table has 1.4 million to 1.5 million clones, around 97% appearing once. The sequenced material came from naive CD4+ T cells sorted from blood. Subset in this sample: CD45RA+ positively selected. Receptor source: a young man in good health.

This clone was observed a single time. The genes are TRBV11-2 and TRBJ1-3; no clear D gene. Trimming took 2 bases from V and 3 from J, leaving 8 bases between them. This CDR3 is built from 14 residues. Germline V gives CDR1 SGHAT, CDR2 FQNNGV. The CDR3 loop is CASSLSGFGNTIYF. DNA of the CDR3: TGTGCCAGCAGCTTATCCGGATTTGGAAACACCATATATTTT.

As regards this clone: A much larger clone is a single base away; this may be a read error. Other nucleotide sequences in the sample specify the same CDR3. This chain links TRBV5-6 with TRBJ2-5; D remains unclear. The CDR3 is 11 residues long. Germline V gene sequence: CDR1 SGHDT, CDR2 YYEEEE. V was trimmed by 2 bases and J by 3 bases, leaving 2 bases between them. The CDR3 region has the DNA TGTGCCAGCAGCTTTGAAGAGACCCAGTACTTC. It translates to CASSFEETQYF.

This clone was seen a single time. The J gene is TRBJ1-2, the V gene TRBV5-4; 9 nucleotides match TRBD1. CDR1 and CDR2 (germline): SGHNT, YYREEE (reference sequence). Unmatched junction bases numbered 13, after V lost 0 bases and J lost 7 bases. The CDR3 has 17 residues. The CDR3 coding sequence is TGTGCCAGCAGCTTGGTTAGGCGGGAGGACAGGGGCGGTGGCTACACCTTC. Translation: CASSLVRREDRGGGYTF.

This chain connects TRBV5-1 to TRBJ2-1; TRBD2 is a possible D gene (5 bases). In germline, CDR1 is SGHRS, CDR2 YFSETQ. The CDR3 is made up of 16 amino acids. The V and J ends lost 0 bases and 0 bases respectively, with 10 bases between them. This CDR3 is CASSLGEGSSYNEQFF. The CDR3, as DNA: TGCGCCAGCAGCTTGGGGGAAGGGAGCTCCTACAATGAGCAGTTCTTC. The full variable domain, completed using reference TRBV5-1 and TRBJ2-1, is KAGVTQTPRYLIKTRGQQVTLSCSPISGHRSVSWYQQTPGQGLQFLFEYFSETQRNKGNFPGRFSGRQFSNSRSEMNVSTLELGDSALYLCASSLGEGSSYNEQFFGPGTRLTVL.

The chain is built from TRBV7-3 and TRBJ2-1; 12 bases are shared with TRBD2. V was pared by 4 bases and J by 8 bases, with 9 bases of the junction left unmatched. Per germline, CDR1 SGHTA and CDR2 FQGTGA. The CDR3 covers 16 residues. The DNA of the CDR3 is TGTGCCAGCAGCTCCAGACTAGCGGGAGAGTCCCATGAGCAGTTCTTC. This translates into CASSSRLAGESHEQFF.

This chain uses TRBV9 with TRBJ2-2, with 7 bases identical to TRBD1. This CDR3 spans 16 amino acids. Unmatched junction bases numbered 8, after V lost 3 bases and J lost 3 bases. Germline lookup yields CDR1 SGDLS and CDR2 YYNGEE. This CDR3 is CASSERTGRDTGELFF. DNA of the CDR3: TGTGCCAGCAGCGAGAGGACAGGACGGGACACCGGGGAGCTGTTTTTT.

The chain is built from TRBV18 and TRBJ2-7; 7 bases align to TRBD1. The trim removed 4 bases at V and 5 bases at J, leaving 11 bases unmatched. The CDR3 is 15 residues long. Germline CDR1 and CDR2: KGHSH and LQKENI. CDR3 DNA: TGTGCCAGCTCACTGAGTACAGGGGACCTCCACGAGCAGTACTTC. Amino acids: CASSLSTGDLHEQYF.

In DNA, the CDR3 is TGTGCCAGCAGCCCAGACAGGGGGTCAAATGAGCAGTTCTTC. Amino acid sequence: CASSPDRGSNEQFF. The rearrangement joins TRBV7-8 to TRBJ2-1; 9 positions match TRBD1. V lost 5 bases, J lost 7 bases, and 6 bases stayed unmatched. This CDR3 spans 14 amino acids. The germline V gene encodes CDR1 SGHVS and CDR2 FQNEAQ.

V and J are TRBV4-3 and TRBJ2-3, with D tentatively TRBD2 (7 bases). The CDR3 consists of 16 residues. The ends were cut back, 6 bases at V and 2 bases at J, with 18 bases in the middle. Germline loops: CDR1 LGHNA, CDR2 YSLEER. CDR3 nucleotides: TGCGCCAGCAGTTTCGGGGGAGGGGGTTACACAGATACGCAGTATTTT. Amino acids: CASSFGGGGYTDTQYF.

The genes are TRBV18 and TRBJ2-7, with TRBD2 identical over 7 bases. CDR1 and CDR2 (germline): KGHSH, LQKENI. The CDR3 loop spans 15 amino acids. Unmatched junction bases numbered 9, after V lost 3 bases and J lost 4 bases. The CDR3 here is CASSPTREGLYEQYF. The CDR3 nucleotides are TGTGCCAGCTCACCGACGAGGGAGGGCCTTTACGAGCAGTACTTC.

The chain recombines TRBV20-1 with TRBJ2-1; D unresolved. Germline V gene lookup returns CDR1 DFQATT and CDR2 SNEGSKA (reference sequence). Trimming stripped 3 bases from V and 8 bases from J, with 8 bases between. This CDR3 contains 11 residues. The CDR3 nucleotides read TGCAGTGCTAGGGGTAGTCATGAGCAGTTCTTC. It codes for CSARGSHEQFF.

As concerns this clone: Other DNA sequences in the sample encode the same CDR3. The DNA for the CDR3 is TGCGCCAGCAGCTTGCAGGGGGCGGACACTGAAGCTTTCTTT. Encoded protein: CASSLQGADTEAFF. The chain links TRBV5-1 to TRBJ1-1, with 8 bases fitting TRBD1. CDR1 is SGHRS and CDR2 is YFSETQ in the germline V gene. Trimming cost V 1 base and J 3 bases; bases outside gene matches: 2. CDR3 length: 14 amino acids.

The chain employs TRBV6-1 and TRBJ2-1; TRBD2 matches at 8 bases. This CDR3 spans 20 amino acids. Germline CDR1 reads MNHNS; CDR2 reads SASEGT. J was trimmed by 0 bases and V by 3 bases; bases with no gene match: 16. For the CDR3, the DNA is TGTGCCAGCAGTGATTTCAGAGGAGCGGGAGAGTACCTCTCCTACAATGAGCAGTTCTTC. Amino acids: CASSDFRGAGEYLSYNEQFF.

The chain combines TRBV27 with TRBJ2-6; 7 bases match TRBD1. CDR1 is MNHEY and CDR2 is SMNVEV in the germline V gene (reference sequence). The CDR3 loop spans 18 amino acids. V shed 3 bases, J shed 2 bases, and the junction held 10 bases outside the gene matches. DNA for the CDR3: TGTGCCAGCAGTTTCGCCTTGGACAGGCCCCCTGGGGCCAACGTCCTGACTTTC. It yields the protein CASSFALDRPPGANVLTF.

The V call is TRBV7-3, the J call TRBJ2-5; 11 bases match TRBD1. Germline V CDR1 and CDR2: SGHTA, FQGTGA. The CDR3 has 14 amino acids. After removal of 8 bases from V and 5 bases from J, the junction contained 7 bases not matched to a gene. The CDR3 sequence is CASGTGGFGETQYF. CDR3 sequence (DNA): TGTGCCAGCGGGACAGGGGGTTTTGGGGAGACCCAGTACTTC.

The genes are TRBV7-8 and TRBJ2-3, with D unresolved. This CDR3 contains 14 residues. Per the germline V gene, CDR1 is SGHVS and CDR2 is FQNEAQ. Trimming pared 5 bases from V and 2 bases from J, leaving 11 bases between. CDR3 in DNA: TGTGCCAGCAGCCATAAGACTGCCACAGATACGCAGTATTTT. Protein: CASSHKTATDTQYF.

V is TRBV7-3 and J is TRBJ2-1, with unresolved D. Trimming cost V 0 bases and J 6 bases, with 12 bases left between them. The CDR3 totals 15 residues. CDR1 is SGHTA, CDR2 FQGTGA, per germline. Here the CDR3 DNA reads TGTGCCAGCAGCTTAACATTATCGGTCCCCAATGAGCAGTTCTTC. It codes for CASSLTLSVPNEQFF. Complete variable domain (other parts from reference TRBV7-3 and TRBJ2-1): GAGVSQTPSNKVTEKGKYVELRCDPISGHTALYWYRQSLGQGPEFLIYFQGTGAADDSGLPNDRFFAVRPEGSVSTLKIQRTERGDSAVYLCASSLTLSVPNEQFFGPGTRLTVL.

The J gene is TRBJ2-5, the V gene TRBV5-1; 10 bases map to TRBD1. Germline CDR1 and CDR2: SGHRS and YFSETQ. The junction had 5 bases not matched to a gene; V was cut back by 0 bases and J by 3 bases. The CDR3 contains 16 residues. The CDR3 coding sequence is TGCGCCAGCAGCTTGGTTCGGACAGGGGGAGAAGAGACCCAGTACTTC. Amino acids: CASSLVRTGGEETQYF.

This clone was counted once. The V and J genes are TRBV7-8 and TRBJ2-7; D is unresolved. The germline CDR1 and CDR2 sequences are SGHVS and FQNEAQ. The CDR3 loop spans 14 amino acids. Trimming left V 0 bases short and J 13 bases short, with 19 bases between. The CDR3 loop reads CASSLANLGLQIYF. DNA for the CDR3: TGTGCCAGCAGCTTAGCTAACCTCGGGCTTCAAATTTACTTC.